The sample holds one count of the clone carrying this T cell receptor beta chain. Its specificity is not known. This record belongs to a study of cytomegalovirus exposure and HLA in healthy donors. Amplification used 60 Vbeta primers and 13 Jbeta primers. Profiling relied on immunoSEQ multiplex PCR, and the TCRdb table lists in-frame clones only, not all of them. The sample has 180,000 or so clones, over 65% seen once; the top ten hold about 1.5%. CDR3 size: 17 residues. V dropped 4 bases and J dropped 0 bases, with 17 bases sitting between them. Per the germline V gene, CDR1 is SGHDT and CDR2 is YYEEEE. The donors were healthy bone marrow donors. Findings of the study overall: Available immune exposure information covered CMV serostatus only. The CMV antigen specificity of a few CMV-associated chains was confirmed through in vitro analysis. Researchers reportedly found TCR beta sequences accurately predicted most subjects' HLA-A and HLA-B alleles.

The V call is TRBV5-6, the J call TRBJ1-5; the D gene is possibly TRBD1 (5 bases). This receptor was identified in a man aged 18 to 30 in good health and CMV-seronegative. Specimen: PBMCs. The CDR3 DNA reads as TGTGCCAGCAGCGTTGGGGGAGGGACCTATAGCAATCAGCCCCAGCATTTT. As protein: CASSVGGGTYSNQPQHF. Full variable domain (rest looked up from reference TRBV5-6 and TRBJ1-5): DAGVTQSPTHLIKTRGQQVTLRCSPKSGHDTVSWYQQALGQGPQFIFQYYEEEERQRGNFPDRFSGHQFPNYSSELNVNALLLGDSALYLCASSVGGGTYSNQPQHFGDGTRLSIL.